This record concerns one T cell receptor beta chain sequence. Its antigen remains unidentified. CDR3 length equals 16 residues. Germline V lookup: CDR1 SGHAT, CDR2 FQNNGV. V was pared by 5 bases and J by 4 bases, with 20 bases between. The entry originates in a study of post-analysis software for immune sequencing data. General study findings and limits: TRBV5-6, TRBV5-1 and TRBV20-1 belonged to a set of about 5 TRBV segments that were more frequent in patients than controls.

Prepared TCR beta cDNA libraries contained unique molecular identifiers. One entry per CDR3 protein, called by TCRdb with MiXCR from the PCR reads. The data hold a few hundred thousand distinct CDR3 sequences, with approximately 38% observed a single time. This clonotype was sampled from a girl aged 2-10 years with multiple sclerosis. The sequenced sample consisted of blood. The genes are TRBV11-2 and TRBJ1-1; maybe TRBD1 (5 bases). This CDR3 reads CASSVRQLTKGTEAFF. Here the CDR3 DNA reads TGTGCCAGCAGCGTCCGACAGCTTACAAAGGGCACTGAAGCTTTCTTT. Using reference TRBV11-2 and TRBJ1-1 for the parts outside the CDR3, the full variable domain is EAGVAQSPRYKIIEKRQSVAFWCNPISGHATLYWYQQILGQGPKLLIQFQNNGVVDDSQLPKDRFSAERLKGVDSTLKIQPAKLEDSAVYLCASSVRQLTKGTEAFFGQGTRLTVV.